The rows below give T cell receptor beta chains drawn from one sample of a study of PD-1 blockade in classical Hodgkin lymphoma. The protocol was immunoSEQ multiplex PCR, while the TCRdb copy is restricted to in-frame clones and leaves out a portion. The sample lists tens of thousands of clones; around 80% were seen once. Sequencing was performed on peripheral blood mononuclear cells (PBMCs), taken before the fourth cycle of nivolumab. All receptors come from a human donor with classical Hodgkin lymphoma. Each CDR3 is given with its conserved first and last residue. Fields, in order: CDR3 length, V gene, J gene, D gene, clone size, CDR3 DNA, CDR3 protein. A D gene is named only where the DNA matches it firmly. Part of the rows lack a size; the others show once, few, many or a class for expanded clones.

15	TRBV6-1	TRBJ1-1	TRBD1	NA	TGTGCCAGCAGTGAAATCGGGACAGGGCGGACTGAAGCTTTCTTT	CASSEIGTGRTEAFF
12	TRBV18	TRBJ2-3	NA	NA	TGTGCCAGCTCACCCTCGGGCGATACGCAGTATTTT	CASSPSGDTQYF
13	TRBV18	TRBJ2-7	NA	NA	TGTGCCAGCTCACCACCTGCTTCATACGAGCAGTACTTC	CASSPPASYEQYF
14	TRBV2	TRBJ1-5	NA	once	TGTGCCAGCAGTGAGAACGGGGTCTATCAGCCCCAGCATTTT	CASSENGVYQPQHF
18	TRBV10-1	TRBJ1-1	NA	NA	TGCGCCAGCAGTGAGTCGAGGTCGGGGGGCTGTGAGTGCACTGAAGCTTTCTTT	CASSESRSGGCECTEAFF
12	TRBV28	TRBJ1-2	NA	NA	TGTGCCAGCAGTTTACGGGTCAGCGGCTACACCTTC	CASSLRVSGYTF
13	TRBV5-1	TRBJ1-1	NA	NA	TGCGCCAGCAGCTTGGGATGGGGTTCTGAAGCTTTCTTT	CASSLGWGSEAFF
13	TRBV5-1	TRBJ1-5	NA	NA	TGCGCCAGCAGCTTGGGCAAGGATCAGCCCCAGCATTTT	CASSLGKDQPQHF
14	TRBV19	TRBJ1-5	NA	NA	TGTGCCCTTGGGGGGCAGGGAAGCAATCAGCCCCAGCATTTT	CALGGQGSNQPQHF
16	TRBV5-6	TRBJ1-3	NA	NA	TGTGCCAGCAGCGCGGACGCCGGATTCTCTGGAAACACCATATATTTT	CASSADAGFSGNTIYF
17	TRBV18	TRBJ1-2	TRBD1	once	TGTGCCAGCTCACCACGGGTGACAGGGACGAAAAGGGATGGCTACACCTTC	CASSPRVTGTKRDGYTF
15	TRBV6-1	TRBJ2-7	NA	few	TGTGCCAGCAGGATCGACGAGACATTCACCTACGAGCAGTACTTC	CASRIDETFTYEQYF